The next 25 T cell receptor beta chains were all read from a single sample in a study of CD8 T cell repertoires and HIV-1 epitope variants. Using immunoSEQ multiplex PCR, the repertoire was profiled, and TCRdb retains in-frame clones only, with some absent. This sample has about 3,200 clones, with 69% found just once. These TCRs are of unknown antigen specificity. Material: cultured CD8+ T cells derived from PBMCs. The receptors stem from a male donor with HIV.

This chain uses TRBV15 with TRBJ1-4, with a possible D match to TRBD1 (5 bases). The CDR3 is 18 residues long. Trimming stripped 0 bases from V and 5 bases from J, with 19 bases between. Germline V gene lookup returns CDR1 LNHNV and CDR2 YYDKDF (reference sequence). The CDR3 DNA reads TGTGCCACCAGCAGAGATGGGCCGACCGGGACGGTGAATGAAAAACTGTTTTTT. Translation: CATSRDGPTGTVNEKLFF.

This clone was counted once. The J gene is TRBJ1-1, the V gene TRBV6-6; D possibly corresponds to TRBD1 (5 bases). The CDR3 spans 15 residues. Looked up from germline, CDR1 is MNHNY and CDR2 is SVGAGI (reference sequence). With 0 bases removed from V and 0 bases from J, the gap between germline ends came to 8 bases. As DNA, the CDR3 is TGTGCCAGCAGTTACTCGAGGGGCCTGAACACTGAAGCTTTCTTT. It specifies CASSYSRGLNTEAFF.

This clone appeared a few times. The genes are TRBV19 and TRBJ2-7, with D perhaps matching TRBD2 (5 bases). From germline, CDR1 is LNHDA and CDR2 SQIVND (reference sequence). The V end was cut by 5 bases, the J end by 6 bases, with 14 bases between. This CDR3 is 13 amino acids long. CDR3 amino acids: CASSPGLPGEQYF. In DNA form, the CDR3 reads TGTGCCAGTAGTCCAGGACTCCCGGGCGAGCAGTACTTC.

The chain joins TRBV28 to TRBJ1-5; TRBD1 aligns across 11 bases. The CDR3 consists of 15 residues. V lost 3 bases and J lost 6; bases outside the gene matches: 4. CDR1 and CDR2 (germline): MDHEN, SYDVKM. Here the CDR3 DNA reads TGTGCCAGCAGTTTGGGACAGGGGGGGACTCAGCCCCAGCATTTT. Its protein is CASSLGQGGTQPQHF.

This clone was seen a few times. CDR3 sequence: CATSRVRGPYEQYF. As DNA, the CDR3 is TGTGCCACCAGCAGAGTTAGGGGGCCCTACGAGCAGTACTTC. The chain couples TRBV15 to TRBJ2-7; 7 bases match TRBD1. V gave up 1 base and J gave up 2 bases; unmatched junction bases: 2. CDR1 LNHNV and CDR2 YYDKDF come from the germline V gene (reference sequence). The CDR3 runs 14 residues.

The chain uses TRBV29-1 and TRBJ2-5; 7 nucleotides line up with TRBD2. The trim removed 3 bases at V and 4 bases at J, leaving 5 bases unmatched. The CDR3 runs 13 residues. Germline V CDR1 and CDR2: SQVTM, ANQGSEA. Here the CDR3 DNA reads TGCAGCGTTGAGGGGGGGTTAGGAGAGACCCAGTACTTC. Encoded protein: CSVEGGLGETQYF.

The chain employs TRBV6-5 and TRBJ1-1; D is unclear. This CDR3 region has 14 residues. The V gene's germline CDR1 is MNHEY and CDR2 SVGAGI. Trimming stripped 4 bases from V and 4 bases from J, with 13 bases between. Written as DNA, the CDR3 is TGTGCCAGCAGTTCCCAGGCCGGGAGCACTGAAGCTTTCTTT. It is translated as CASSSQAGSTEAFF.

The sample holds one count of this clone. This chain joins TRBV27 and TRBJ2-1; D uncertain. This CDR3 has 14 residues. CDR1 MNHEY and CDR2 SMNVEV come from the germline V gene (reference sequence). V was pared by 3 bases and J by 0 bases, with 6 bases between. Here the CDR3 reads CASSFISSYNEQFF. Here the CDR3 DNA reads TGTGCCAGCAGTTTTATAAGCTCCTACAATGAGCAGTTCTTC.

The rearrangement links TRBV5-4 to TRBJ2-3; TRBD1 is a possible D gene (7 bases). Germline V gene data show CDR1 as SGHNT and CDR2 as YYREEE (reference sequence). V shed 2 bases and J shed 4 bases, with 11 bases lying between them. The CDR3 totals 14 residues. The CDR3 DNA is TGTGCCAGCAGCTTCGGAGGGGGCGCAGATACGCAGTATTTT. Encoded protein: CASSFGGGADTQYF.

The J gene is TRBJ2-2, the V gene TRBV6-5; D unclear. In germline, CDR1 is MNHEY, CDR2 SVGAGI. The CDR3 covers 12 residues. Trimming shortened V by 8 bases and J by 4 bases, and 8 bases separated the two germline ends. CDR3 residues: CASLHRTGELFF. The CDR3 nucleotides are TGTGCCAGCCTACACCGCACCGGGGAGCTGTTTTTT.

The rearrangement joins TRBV5-4 to TRBJ1-4; maybe TRBD1 (5 bases). The CDR3 extends over 15 amino acids. With 4 bases removed from V and 4 bases from J, the gap between germline ends came to 14 bases. Germline CDR1 is SGHNT and CDR2 is YYREEE (reference sequence). CDR3 in amino acids: CASSPGDGGNEKLFF. The CDR3 DNA sequence: TGTGCCAGCAGCCCGGGGGACGGGGGTAATGAAAAACTGTTTTTT.

The CDR3 sequence: CSVERGGLAGGTYEQYF. As DNA, the CDR3 is TGCAGCGTTGAGAGGGGGGGACTAGCGGGAGGGACCTACGAGCAGTACTTC. V gene TRBV29-1 combines with J gene TRBJ2-7; 16 bases agree with TRBD2. The V and J ends lost 3 bases and 2 bases, in that order; junction bases with no gene match: 7. The CDR3 runs to 17 residues. Germline CDR1 SQVTM, CDR2 ANQGSEA.

The chain uses TRBV9 and TRBJ1-3; the D is unclear. This CDR3 comprises 15 residues. CDR1 and CDR2 from the germline V gene are SGDLS and YYNGEE. V gave up 2 bases and J gave up 0 bases, with 9 bases separating them. CDR3 DNA: TGTGCCAGCAGCGTGGAAGCTTCCTCTGGAAACACCATATATTTT. Its protein product is CASSVEASSGNTIYF.

The chain has TRBV19 and TRBJ2-1; TRBD1 is a possible D gene (5 bases). Trimming took 5 bases from V and 10 from J, leaving 12 bases between them. This CDR3 has 12 residues. CDR1 and CDR2 from the germline V gene are LNHDA and SQIVND (reference sequence). The CDR3 spells CASSPGYAEQFF. The CDR3 region has the DNA TGTGCCAGTAGTCCAGGGTACGCGGAGCAGTTCTTC. Full variable domain (outside the CDR3, taken from reference TRBV19 and TRBJ2-1): DGGITQSPKYLFRKEGQNVTLSCEQNLNHDAMYWYRQDPGQGLRLIYYSQIVNDFQKGDIAEGYSVSREKKESFPLTVTSAQKNPTAFYLCASSPGYAEQFFGPGTRLTVL.

CDR3 in amino acids: CASSPRGMGASRTEAFF. Here the CDR3 DNA reads TGTGCCAGCAGCCCCCGGGGGATGGGGGCATCGAGAACTGAAGCTTTCTTT. The V and J genes are TRBV7-9 and TRBJ1-1; D may be TRBD1 (6 bases). The V gene lost 5 bases and the J gene lost 5 bases, with 24 bases spanning the gap. CDR1 SEHNR and CDR2 FQNEAQ come from the germline V gene (reference sequence). The CDR3 runs 17 residues.

This chain connects TRBV19 to TRBJ1-1, with TRBD1 matching over 7 bases. The length of the CDR3 is 12 residues. The V segment lost 8 bases and the J segment 6 bases; nucleotides outside the gene matches: 6. Germline V gene lookup returns CDR1 LNHDA and CDR2 SQIVND (reference sequence). The CDR3, as DNA: TGTGCCAGTTCACGGGACAGCCCTGAAGCTTTCTTT. Translated: CASSRDSPEAFF.

V and J are TRBV4-1 and TRBJ1-1, with TRBD1 matching 9 bases. Looked up from germline, CDR1 is MGHRA and CDR2 is YSYEKL. The CDR3 loop spans 14 amino acids. The junction had 7 bases not matched to a gene; V was cut back by 4 bases and J by 7 bases. The DNA for the CDR3 is TGCGCCAGCAGCCTTCGGACAGGGGATGGTGAAGCTTTCTTT. Amino acid sequence: CASSLRTGDGEAFF.

The table lists this clone with a count of one. This chain connects TRBV28 to TRBJ1-2; D is ambiguous. Germline V CDR1 and CDR2: MDHEN, SYDVKM. CDR3 length: 19 residues. V lost 1 base and J lost 0, with 21 bases in between. CDR3 coding DNA: TGTGCCAGCAGTTTATTCGCCCTTAGCCCACAGTCTCCTAACTATGGCTACACCTTC. It yields the protein CASSLFALSPQSPNYGYTF.

The V and J genes are TRBV6-5 and TRBJ1-1; D may be TRBD1 (6 bases). CDR3 length: 15 residues. Germline assignment: CDR1 MNHEY and CDR2 SVGAGI. The V gene lost 0 bases and the J gene lost 4 bases, with 12 bases spanning the gap. This chain's CDR3 is CASSYSDSSVTEAFF. In DNA, the CDR3 is TGTGCCAGCAGTTACTCGGACAGTTCGGTCACTGAAGCTTTCTTT.

This sequence joins TRBV4-2 and TRBJ2-1; 9 bases agree with TRBD1. CDR1 is LGHNA and CDR2 is YNFKEQ in the germline V gene. The J segment lost 8 bases and the V segment lost 0 bases, leaving 2 bases of the junction unmatched. This CDR3 region has 14 residues. For the CDR3, the DNA is TGTGCCAGCAGCCAAGAGGACAGGGGATATGAGCAGTTCTTC. Residues: CASSQEDRGYEQFF.

The chain has TRBV4-1 and TRBJ1-1; D may be TRBD1 (6 bases). V lost 3 bases, J lost 6 bases, and 14 bases lay in between. CDR3 length equals 14 residues. CDR1 is MGHRA, CDR2 YSYEKL, per germline. The CDR3 region has the DNA TGCGCCAGCAGCCAGGGGGGCGGGGGATCTGAAGCTTTCTTT. Translating it yields CASSQGGGGSEAFF.

This chain joins TRBV9 and TRBJ2-1; D ambiguous. Germline CDR1 and CDR2: SGDLS and YYNGEE. The V gene lost 0 bases and the J gene lost 10 bases, with 14 bases spanning the gap. The CDR3 sequence is 14 residues long. CDR3 DNA sequence: TGTGCCAGCAGCGTAGGTGGCTCTCAAGGGGAGCAGTTCTTC. Its protein is CASSVGGSQGEQFF.

The chain uses TRBV28 and TRBJ2-3, with 8 bases fitting TRBD1. Trimming removed 8 bases from V and 5 bases from J; junction bases left unmatched: 6. This CDR3 region has 13 residues. Per germline, CDR1 MDHEN and CDR2 SYDVKM. The CDR3 is CASLKDREDTQYF. The CDR3 nucleotides are TGTGCCAGCTTGAAGGACAGGGAAGATACGCAGTATTTT.

This clone appeared a few times. CDR3 amino acids: CASSIVQGENEQFF. In DNA, the CDR3 is TGTGCCAGTAGTATAGTTCAGGGTGAAAATGAGCAGTTCTTC. The V gene is TRBV19, the J gene TRBJ2-1; D is perhaps TRBD1 (5 bases). Trimming cost V 1 base and J 7 bases, with 11 bases left between them. This CDR3 has 14 amino acids. The germline V gene encodes CDR1 LNHDA and CDR2 SQIVND (reference sequence).

In this sample, this clone turned up a few times. The gene calls are TRBV2 and TRBJ1-5, with D unresolved. The CDR3 is 12 residues long. The germline gives CDR1 SNHLY, CDR2 FYNNEI. V was shortened by 4 bases and J by 3 bases, with 4 bases between the two germline ends. This chain's CDR3 is CASSVVNQPQHF. DNA for the CDR3: TGTGCCAGCAGTGTCGTCAATCAGCCCCAGCATTTT.